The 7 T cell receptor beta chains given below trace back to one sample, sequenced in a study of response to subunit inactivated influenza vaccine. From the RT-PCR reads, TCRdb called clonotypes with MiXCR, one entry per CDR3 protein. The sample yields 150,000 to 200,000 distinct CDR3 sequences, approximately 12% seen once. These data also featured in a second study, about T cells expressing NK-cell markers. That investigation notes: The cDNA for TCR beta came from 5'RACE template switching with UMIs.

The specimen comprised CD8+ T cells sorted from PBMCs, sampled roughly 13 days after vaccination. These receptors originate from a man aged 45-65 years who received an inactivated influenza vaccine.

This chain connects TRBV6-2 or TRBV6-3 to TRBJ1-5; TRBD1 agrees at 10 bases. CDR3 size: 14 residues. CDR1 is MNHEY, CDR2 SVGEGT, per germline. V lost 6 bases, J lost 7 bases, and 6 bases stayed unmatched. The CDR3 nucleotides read TGTGCCAGCAGCATGACAGGGGGCGGCCAGCCCCAGCATTTT. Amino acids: CASSMTGGGQPQHF.

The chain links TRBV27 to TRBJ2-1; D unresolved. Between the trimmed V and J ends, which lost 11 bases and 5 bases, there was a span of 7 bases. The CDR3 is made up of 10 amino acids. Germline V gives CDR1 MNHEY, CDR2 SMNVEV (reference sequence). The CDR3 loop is CAAGDNEQFF. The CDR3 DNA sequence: TGTGCCGCTGGCGACAATGAGCAGTTCTTC.

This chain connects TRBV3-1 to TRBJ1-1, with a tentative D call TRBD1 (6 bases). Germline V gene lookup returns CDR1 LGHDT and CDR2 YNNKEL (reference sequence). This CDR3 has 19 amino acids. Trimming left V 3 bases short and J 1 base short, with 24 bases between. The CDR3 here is CASSQARWQAGGPNTEAFF. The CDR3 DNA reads TGTGCCAGCAGCCAGGCCCGGTGGCAGGCTGGGGGCCCGAACACTGAAGCTTTCTTT.

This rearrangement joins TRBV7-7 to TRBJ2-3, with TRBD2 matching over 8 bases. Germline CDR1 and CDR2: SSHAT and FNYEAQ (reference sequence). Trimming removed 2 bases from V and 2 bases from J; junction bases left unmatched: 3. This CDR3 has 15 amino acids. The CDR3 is CASSLSAGDTDTQYF. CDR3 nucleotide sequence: TGTGCCAGCAGCTTATCAGCGGGGGACACAGATACGCAGTATTTT.

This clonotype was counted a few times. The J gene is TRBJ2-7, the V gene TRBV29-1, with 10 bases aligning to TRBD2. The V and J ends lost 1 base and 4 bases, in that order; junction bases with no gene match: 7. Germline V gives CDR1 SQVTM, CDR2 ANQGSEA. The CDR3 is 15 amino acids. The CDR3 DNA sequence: TGCAGCGTTGAAGGGAGCAGCGGGAGGGGGTACGAGCAGTACTTC. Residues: CSVEGSSGRGYEQYF.

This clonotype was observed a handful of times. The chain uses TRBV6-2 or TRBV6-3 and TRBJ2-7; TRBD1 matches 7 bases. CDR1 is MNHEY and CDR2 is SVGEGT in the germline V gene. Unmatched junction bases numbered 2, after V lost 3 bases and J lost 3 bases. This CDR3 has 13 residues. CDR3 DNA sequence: TGTGCCAGCAGTTATGCAGGGGGCTACGAGCAGTACTTC. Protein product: CASSYAGGYEQYF.

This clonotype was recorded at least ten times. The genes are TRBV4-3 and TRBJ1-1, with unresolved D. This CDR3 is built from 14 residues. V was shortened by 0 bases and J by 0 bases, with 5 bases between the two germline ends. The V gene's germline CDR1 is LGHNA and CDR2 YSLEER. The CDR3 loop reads CASSQDPVNTEAFF. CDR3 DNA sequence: TGCGCCAGCAGCCAAGATCCCGTGAACACTGAAGCTTTCTTT.